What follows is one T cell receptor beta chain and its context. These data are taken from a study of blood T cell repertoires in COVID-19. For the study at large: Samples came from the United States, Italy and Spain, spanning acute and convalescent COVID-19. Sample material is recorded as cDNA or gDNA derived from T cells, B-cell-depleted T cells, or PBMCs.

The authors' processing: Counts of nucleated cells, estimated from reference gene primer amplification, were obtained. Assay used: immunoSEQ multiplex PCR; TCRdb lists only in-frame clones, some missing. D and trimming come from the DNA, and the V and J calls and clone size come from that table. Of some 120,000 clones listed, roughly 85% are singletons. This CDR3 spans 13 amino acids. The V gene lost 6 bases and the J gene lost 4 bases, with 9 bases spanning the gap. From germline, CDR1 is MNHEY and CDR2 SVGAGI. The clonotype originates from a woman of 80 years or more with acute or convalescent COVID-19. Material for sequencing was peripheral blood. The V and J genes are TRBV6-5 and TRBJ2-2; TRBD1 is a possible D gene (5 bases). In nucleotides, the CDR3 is TGTGCCAGCAGGGCGACAGCCACCGGGGAGCTGTTTTTT. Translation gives CASRATATGELFF.